This T cell receptor (beta chain) was documented in a study of cytomegalovirus exposure and HLA in healthy donors. General study results and limits: Available immune exposure information was restricted to CMV serostatus only. Using the classifier, cytomegalovirus status was reportedly diagnosed with high specificity and sensitivity. CMV antigen specificity of a few CMV-associated chains was confirmed in vitro.

Worth noting for this clone: Antigen unknown.

This CDR3 is 15 amino acids long. From germline, CDR1 is SGDLS and CDR2 YYNGEE. V was pared by 0 bases and J by 5 bases, with 12 bases between. Vbeta (60) and Jbeta (13) primers were used in the PCR. Study processing details: The count from a later analysis was roughly 80 million unique TCR beta chains, approximately 9.9 million of them shared. Libraries were prepared by immunoSEQ multiplex PCR; TCRdb keeps only in-frame clonotypes and omits some of them. V and J calls and clone size follow that table, whereas D and trimming were derived from the DNA. The table lists about 140,000 clones, 55% to 85% of them singletons.

The receptor was isolated from a man between 40 and 49 years old in good health and CMV-seronegative. What was sequenced was PBMCs. The chain recombines TRBV9 with TRBJ1-5, with TRBD1 as a possible D gene (6 bases). As DNA, the CDR3 is TGTGCCAGCAGCGTAGAAGGGGGTTTCGATCAGCCCCAGCATTTT. Protein: CASSVEGGFDQPQHF.